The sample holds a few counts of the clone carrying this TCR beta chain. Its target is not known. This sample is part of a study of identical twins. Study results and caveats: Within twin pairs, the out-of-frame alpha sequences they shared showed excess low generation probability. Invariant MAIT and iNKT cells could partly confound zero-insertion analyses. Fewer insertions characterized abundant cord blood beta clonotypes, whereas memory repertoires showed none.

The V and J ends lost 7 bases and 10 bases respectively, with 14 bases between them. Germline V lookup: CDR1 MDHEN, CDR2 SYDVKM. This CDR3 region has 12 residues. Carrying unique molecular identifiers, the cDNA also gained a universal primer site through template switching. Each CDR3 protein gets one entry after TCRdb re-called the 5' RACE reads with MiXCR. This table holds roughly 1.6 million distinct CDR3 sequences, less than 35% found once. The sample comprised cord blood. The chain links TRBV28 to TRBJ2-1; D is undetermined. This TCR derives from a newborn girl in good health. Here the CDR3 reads CASTPGPTEQFF. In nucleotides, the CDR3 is TGTGCCAGCACCCCAGGACCGACCGAGCAGTTCTTC.